The 10 T cell receptor beta chains in this list originate from one sample, sequenced in a study of blood T cells in healthy people across ages. PCR was performed a second time for about 6 to 12 cycles using a sample-barcoded 5' primer and a J-beta primer mix. TCRdb re-called the 5' RACE reads with MiXCR, one entry per CDR3 protein. The sample lists about 1.7 million distinct CDR3 sequences; over 25% were seen once. Sequenced sample: blood. The source is a woman aged 25 to 39 in good health.

The chain recombines TRBV7-2 with TRBJ2-2, with D tentatively TRBD1 (6 bases). In germline, CDR1 is SGHTA, CDR2 FQGNSA. The ends were cut back, 4 bases at V and 1 base at J, with 16 bases in the middle. The CDR3 covers 17 residues. The chain's CDR3 is CASSSTSGTLNTGELFF. For the CDR3, the DNA is TGTGCCAGCAGCTCAACGTCCGGGACACTGAACACCGGGGAGCTGTTTTTT.

This clonotype has only a few counts. J is TRBJ2-7 and V is TRBV21-1; TRBD1, as called in the table, went unchecked against the DNA. TRBV21-1 is flagged as a pseudogene. The CDR3 consists of 15 residues. CDR3 coding DNA: TGTGCCAGCAGCAATCTCCCCCAGACCTCCTACGAGCAGTACTTC. It specifies CASSNLPQTSYEQYF.

The chain is built from TRBV7-2 and TRBJ2-3, with TRBD2 matching over 7 bases. This CDR3 spans 16 amino acids. Germline V gene data show CDR1 as SGHTA and CDR2 as FQGNSA. After removal of 1 base from V and 3 bases from J, the junction contained 7 bases not matched to a gene. The CDR3 DNA reads TGTGCCAGCAGCTTAGTGGGGGGGGTAGCGACAGATACGCAGTATTTT. Its protein product is CASSLVGGVATDTQYF.

The J gene is TRBJ1-4, the V gene TRBV2, with D possibly being TRBD1 (5 bases). Trimming removed 8 bases from V and 7 bases from J, with 14 bases in between. The length of the CDR3 is 13 residues. CDR1 is SNHLY and CDR2 is FYNNEI in the germline V gene. The CDR3: CASQPGRAEKLFF. CDR3 DNA: TGTGCCAGCCAGCCGGGACGGGCTGAAAAACTGTTTTTT. Full variable domain (outside the CDR3, taken from reference TRBV2 and TRBJ1-4): EPEVTQTPSHQVTQMGQEVILRCVPISNHLYFYWYRQILGQKVEFLVSFYNNEISEKSEIFDDQFSVERPDGSNFTLKIRSTKLEDSAMYFCASQPGRAEKLFFGSGTQLSVL.

The rearrangement links TRBV20-1 to TRBJ2-5; D tentatively fits TRBD1 or TRBD2 (5 bases each). Matching the DNA end better, TRBJ2-7 makes the J call doubtful. The CDR3 is made up of 14 amino acids. The germline gives CDR1 DFQATT, CDR2 SNEGSKA (reference sequence). In DNA form, the CDR3 reads TGCAGTGCTAGCTGGGGAACTAGAGGGGACGAGCAGTACTTC. Translated, it gives CSASWGTRGDEQYF.

Worth noting for this clonotype: A much larger clone sits a single nucleotide away, making a read error possible. The gene calls are TRBV29-1 and TRBJ1-1; maybe TRBD1 (5 bases). V was pared by 1 base and J by 0 bases, with 9 bases between. This CDR3 contains 14 residues. The germline V gene encodes CDR1 SQVTM and CDR2 ANQGSEA. CDR3 region: CSVEGRGLNTEAFF. CDR3 coding DNA: TGCAGCGTTGAAGGAAGGGGTCTGAACACTGAAGCTTTCTTT.

The chain has TRBV6-5 and TRBJ2-1, with a tentative D call TRBD2 (5 bases). The CDR3 loop spans 13 amino acids. CDR1 is MNHEY, CDR2 SVGAGI, per germline. With 5 bases removed from V and 10 bases from J, the gap between germline ends came to 15 bases. CDR3 nucleotide sequence: TGTGCCAGCAGTCGACGGACCCGCGGGGAGCAGTTCTTC. Translating it yields CASSRRTRGEQFF.

In its sample, this clonotype was seen a few times. This chain joins TRBV6-6 and TRBJ1-2; 10 bases align to TRBD1. V lost 6 bases and J lost 6; bases outside the gene matches: 13. This CDR3 is 16 amino acids long. The germline gives CDR1 MNHNY, CDR2 SVGAGI (reference sequence). The CDR3 protein is CASSFISGQGSNGYTF. As DNA, the CDR3 is TGTGCCAGCAGCTTTATATCGGGACAGGGGTCGAATGGCTACACCTTC.

This clonotype was seen a handful of times. The chain carries TRBV7-2 and TRBJ1-2; no definite D call. Germline V gives CDR1 SGHTA, CDR2 FQGNSA. The CDR3 covers 16 residues. V dropped 4 bases and J dropped 6 bases, with 21 bases sitting between them. Written as DNA, the CDR3 is TGTGCCAGCAGCTCCGTCCTTGTCGGCAGGCGAAATGGCTACACCTTC. Translation: CASSSVLVGRRNGYTF.

This clonotype was recorded many times. This rearrangement joins TRBV13 to TRBJ2-5; 9 bases are shared with TRBD1. The CDR3 runs to 16 residues. Per the germline V gene, CDR1 is PRHDT and CDR2 is FYEKMQ (reference sequence). V lost 5 bases, J lost 4 bases, and 11 bases stayed unmatched. The CDR3: CASSEPGQGRRETQYF. The CDR3 nucleotides are TGTGCCAGCAGCGAACCCGGACAGGGGCGACGAGAGACCCAGTACTTC. Variable domain in full (rest from reference TRBV13 and TRBJ2-5): AAGVIQSPRHLIKEKRETATLKCYPIPRHDTVYWYQQGPGQDPQFLISFYEKMQSDKGSIPDRFSAQQFSDYHSELNMSSLELGDSALYFCASSEPGQGRRETQYFGPGTRLLVL.